Presented here are 18 T cell receptor beta chains from one specimen sequenced in a study of cytomegalovirus exposure and HLA in healthy donors. PCR employed 60 Vbeta and 13 Jbeta primers. Sequencing was performed with immunoSEQ multiplex PCR; in TCRdb, only in-frame clones are kept and a portion is missing. The data contain 55,000 to 75,000 clones, over 50% of them singletons. Sequencing used PBMCs. The receptor set was obtained from a man aged 25-40 years in good health and CMV-seronegative.

This rearrangement joins TRBV7-6 to TRBJ2-7, with 7 positions matching TRBD2. After removal of 5 bases from V and 4 bases from J, the junction contained 17 bases not matched to a gene. This CDR3 region has 17 residues. The germline V gene has CDR1 SGHVS and CDR2 FNYEAQ. The CDR3: CASSNRGNRLALYEQYF. Written as DNA, the CDR3 is TGTGCCAGCAGCAACCGCGGAAATAGACTAGCCCTATACGAGCAGTACTTC.

V and J are TRBV15 and TRBJ2-7, with 8 nucleotides matching TRBD2. The trim removed 6 bases at V and 7 bases at J, leaving 14 bases unmatched. Germline V gives CDR1 LNHNV, CDR2 YYDKDF (reference sequence). The CDR3 runs 15 residues. The CDR3 bases are TGTGCCACCAGTACCCGGGGCGGGGGGCATCGGGAGCAGTACTTC. The encoded protein is CATSTRGGGHREQYF. Looking up the rest from reference TRBV15 and TRBJ2-7 gives the full variable domain: DAMVIQNPRYQVTQFGKPVTLSCSQTLNHNVMYWYQQKSSQAPKLLFHYYDKDFNNEADTPDNFQSRRPNTSFCFLDIRSPGLGDTAMYLCATSTRGGGHREQYFGPGTRLTVT.

This clone was counted between two and nine times. This chain uses TRBV5-1 with TRBJ2-3; 8 nucleotides align to TRBD2. Germline V gene data show CDR1 as SGHRS and CDR2 as YFSETQ. V trimming: 4 bases; J trimming: 4 bases; junction bases outside the gene matches: 8. CDR3 size: 15 residues. The CDR3 spells CASSPGLVGPDTQYF. As DNA, the CDR3 is TGCGCCAGCAGCCCGGGACTAGTCGGGCCAGATACGCAGTATTTT.

V is TRBV19 and J is TRBJ1-2; 10 bases match TRBD1. Per germline, CDR1 LNHDA and CDR2 SQIVND (reference sequence). The J segment lost 4 bases and the V segment lost 0 bases, leaving 5 bases of the junction unmatched. The CDR3 runs 16 residues. DNA of the CDR3: TGTGCCAGTAGTATAGACGGGACAGGGGAACCCTATGGCTACACCTTC. Translated: CASSIDGTGEPYGYTF.

The chain joins TRBV9 to TRBJ1-1; 9 bases map to TRBD1. V lost 4 bases to trimming and J lost 3 bases; unmatched junction nucleotides: 4. Looked up from germline, CDR1 is SGDLS and CDR2 is YYNGEE. CDR3 size: 14 residues. The chain's CDR3 is CASSTRQGDTEAFF. The CDR3 nucleotides are TGTGCCAGCAGCACGAGACAGGGGGACACTGAAGCTTTCTTT.

The chain joins TRBV27 to TRBJ1-6; D may be TRBD1 (5 bases). CDR3 size: 16 residues. V gave up 6 bases and J gave up 0 bases, with 12 bases separating them. CDR1 and CDR2 from the germline V gene are MNHEY and SMNVEV (reference sequence). The CDR3 region is CASREDTVSYNSPLHF. In nucleotides, the CDR3 is TGTGCCAGCAGAGAGGACACCGTCTCCTATAATTCACCCCTCCACTTT.

The chain employs TRBV21-1 and TRBJ1-2. TRBV21-1 is a recognized pseudogene. The CDR3 has 13 residues. CDR3 in DNA: TGTGCCAGCAGCCCAGAGAGGGCGGTTGGCTACACCTTC. Protein: CASSPERAVGYTF.

The chain links TRBV4-1 to TRBJ2-3; 14 bases map to TRBD2. Germline V gives CDR1 MGHRA, CDR2 YSYEKL. With V trimmed by 2 bases and J by 5 bases, 6 bases remained unmatched. The CDR3 has 17 residues. The CDR3 DNA is TGCGCCAGCAGCCAATGGACTAGCGGGGGGATTGGAGATACGCAGTATTTT. This translates into CASSQWTSGGIGDTQYF.

The chain carries TRBV9 and TRBJ2-2; no firm D call. CDR3 length: 15 amino acids. Germline CDR1 reads SGDLS; CDR2 reads YYNGEE. Deletions cut 2 bases from V and 5 bases from J, with 13 bases between. CDR3 in DNA: TGTGCCAGCAGCGTTCGGCTGGCCGGGACCGGGGAGCTGTTTTTT. This encodes CASSVRLAGTGELFF.

This clone has just one count. The rearrangement uses TRBV6-5 and TRBJ1-6; D remains unclear. CDR1 and CDR2 (germline): MNHEY, SVGAGI. V lost 4 bases, J lost 0 bases, and 7 bases lay in between. The CDR3 spans 15 residues. The CDR3 bases are TGTGCCAGCAGTTTTGGGAGCTCCTATAATTCACCCCTCCACTTT. It translates to CASSFGSSYNSPLHF.

The J gene is TRBJ2-4, the V gene TRBV6-1; TRBD1 matches at 10 bases. The V segment lost 2 bases and the J segment 7 bases; nucleotides outside the gene matches: 5. Germline CDR1 and CDR2: MNHNS and SASEGT. This CDR3 spans 15 amino acids. CDR3 DNA: TGTGCCAGCAGTGAACAGGACAGGGGGACTAACATTCAGTACTTC. As protein: CASSEQDRGTNIQYF.

The rearrangement joins TRBV6-5 to TRBJ1-6, with no clear D. Trimming removed 3 bases from V and 8 bases from J, with 14 bases in between. The CDR3 runs 15 residues. Germline V gives CDR1 MNHEY, CDR2 SVGAGI. In DNA form, the CDR3 reads TGTGCCAGCAGTTATCGGGGAGAAGTGGATTCACCCCTCCACTTT. Residues: CASSYRGEVDSPLHF.

V gene TRBV6-1 combines with J gene TRBJ2-1; 14 positions agree with TRBD2. This CDR3 has 19 residues. V was pared by 0 bases and J by 5 bases, with 9 bases of the junction left unmatched. The germline gives CDR1 MNHNS, CDR2 SASEGT. The CDR3 loop is CASSEALRGLAGGHNEQFF. In DNA form, the CDR3 reads TGTGCCAGCAGTGAAGCGCTTCGAGGACTAGCGGGGGGTCACAATGAGCAGTTCTTC.

This clone was found once. The chain recombines TRBV4-1 with TRBJ1-1; 10 bases agree with TRBD1. Losses at the gene ends were 0 bases for V and 6 bases for J; bases not matched to a gene: 7. The CDR3 contains 16 residues. Germline V gene lookup returns CDR1 MGHRA and CDR2 YSYEKL. The CDR3 DNA follows: TGCGCCAGCAGCCAAGATCTAGGGACAGGGGCCTCTGAAGCTTTCTTT. It codes for CASSQDLGTGASEAFF.

V and J are TRBV19 and TRBJ2-5; D is undetermined. Deletions cut 3 bases from V and 2 bases from J, with 10 bases between. The CDR3 has 14 amino acids. CDR1 and CDR2 (germline): LNHDA, SQIVND (reference sequence). The CDR3 reads CASSIGLVQETQYF. In DNA, the CDR3 is TGTGCCAGTAGTATCGGCCTAGTTCAAGAGACCCAGTACTTC.

This clone was counted between two and nine times. This chain uses TRBV6-4 with TRBJ1-6; D may be TRBD1 (6 bases). Trimming removed 6 bases at V and 7 bases at J, with 13 bases between. This CDR3 is built from 14 residues. In germline, CDR1 is MRHNA, CDR2 SNTAGT. CDR3 sequence reads: CASSSRGGNSPLHF. In DNA form, the CDR3 reads TGTGCCAGCAGCTCGAGGGGGGGGAATTCACCCCTCCACTTT.

This clone appeared a few times. This chain connects TRBV5-4 to TRBJ2-7; no reliable D call. The CDR3 length is 15 residues. V was cut by 2 bases and J by 6 bases, with 18 bases left in between. Germline loops: CDR1 SGHNT, CDR2 YYREEE (reference sequence). The CDR3 is CASSFWSVQIGEQYF. As DNA, the CDR3 is TGTGCCAGCAGCTTCTGGTCGGTACAGATCGGCGAGCAGTACTTC.

The V gene is TRBV5-6, the J gene TRBJ1-5, with a possible D match to TRBD1 (5 bases). V lost 2 bases and J lost 3, with 15 bases in between. Germline V gives CDR1 SGHDT, CDR2 YYEEEE. The CDR3 length is 16 residues. DNA for the CDR3: TGTGCCAGCAGCTTTGGGTCAGGGAACATCAATCAGCCCCAGCATTTT. Its protein is CASSFGSGNINQPQHF. Drawing the rest from reference TRBV5-6 and TRBJ1-5, the complete variable domain is DAGVTQSPTHLIKTRGQQVTLRCSPKSGHDTVSWYQQALGQGPQFIFQYYEEEERQRGNFPDRFSGHQFPNYSSELNVNALLLGDSALYLCASSFGSGNINQPQHFGDGTRLSIL.